The entry that follows covers one T cell receptor beta chain sequence. The data are from a study of T cells in Graves' hyperthyroidism and ophthalmopathy. Researchers took RNA transcripts and amplified the TCR beta CDR3 regions from them. The HTBI primer set served for first-round RT-PCR of the TCR CDR3. A single record per CDR3 protein comes from TCRdb applying MiXCR to the multiplex PCR reads. The table includes hundreds of thousands of distinct CDR3 sequences, over 12% detected once. The CDR3 spans 20 residues. CDR1 is LNHNV and CDR2 is YYDKDF in the germline V gene (reference sequence). Losses at the gene ends were 4 bases for V and 3 bases for J; bases not matched to a gene: 18.

The clonotype was recovered from a man aged 50-59 years with Graves' ophthalmopathy. This chain links TRBV15 with TRBJ2-7, with 13 nucleotides matching TRBD2. The sequencing input was blood. The CDR3 loop is CATSTGLAGAGAGYLYEQYF. The CDR3 region has the DNA TGTGCCACCAGCACAGGACTAGCGGGGGCCGGTGCGGGTTACCTCTACGAGCAGTACTTC. Based on the CDR3 plus reference TRBV15 and TRBJ2-7, the full variable domain is DAMVIQNPRYQVTQFGKPVTLSCSQTLNHNVMYWYQQKSSQAPKLLFHYYDKDFNNEADTPDNFQSRRPNTSFCFLDIRSPGLGDTAMYLCATSTGLAGAGAGYLYEQYFGPGTRLTVT.